This T cell receptor (beta chain) was observed in a study of CXCR3-negative and CXCR3-positive naive CD8 T cells (dated by TCRdb to about 2019). With respect to the entire study: In total, some 140 million TRB reads were obtained, corresponding to roughly 1.5 +/- 0.3 million reads per library. The diversity and physicochemical repertoire analyses included eleven to twelve donors pooled from two independent experiments. Naive subsets from a handful of donors and memory cells from 3 donors were included in the TRBV-TRBJ cluster analysis. Broader findings and caveats from the paper: Similar TRBV-TRBJ usage was shown by naive CXCR3-negative and CXCR3-positive cells from the same donor, whereas distinct patterns were shown by memory cells. Compared with CXCR3-negative naive cells, CXCR3-positive naive cells had TRB CDR3s with higher hydrophobicity (lower Kidera factor 4), lower energy, and higher strength and volume indices. Both naive subsets had comparably high repertoire diversity, while memory CD8+ T cells had much lower repertoire diversity. Surface CD5, linked to self-reactivity in mice, was comparable between naive subsets; TCR interaction strength was therefore also inferred from TRB CDR3 physicochemical properties. Because CXCR3 expression was partially decreased after cryopreservation, freshly isolated PBMCs were used for most assays.

TCRdb records NextSeq 550 as the sequencer. The Human TCR Profiling Kit (MiLaboratory) was used to prepare UMI-labeled 5' RACE TRB cDNA libraries. cDNA synthesis used the entire amount of extracted RNA, and PCR amplification then used the entire amount of cDNA produced. The libraries were made side by side, with each library going through the same number of PCR cycles. In the authors' own workflow: With a minimum of two reads required per UMI, MIGEC and MiXCR pulled out about 52,000 +/- 9,100 unique UMI-labeled TRB cDNA molecules from each library. An average of roughly 40,000 +/- 10,000 functional in-frame TRB CDR3 nucleotide clonotypes without stop codons was found per library. After downsampling to 5000 UMI-labeled TRB molecules per sample, diversity metrics such as normalized Shannon-Wiener and Chao1 were calculated in VDJtools. Clonotype-size-weighted physicochemical properties of the central five CDR3 residues (interaction energy, strength, volume and Kidera factor 4) were computed in VDJtools. TCRdb reprocessed the reads, so every CDR3 protein sequence counts as one entry and DNA is not shown. The authors' filters were not applied to this entry. The data table for this sample lists over 100,000 distinct CDR3 sequences. Clones ranked in the top ten supply around 0.41% of the sample.

The CDR3 measures 15 amino acids from cysteine to phenylalanine. Only the protein is on record. CDR1 is given as PRHDT and CDR2 as FYEKMQ, both from the germline V gene (reference sequence). Each CD8+ T cell subset was flow-sorted in triplicate, with under 350,000 cells per subset placed directly into RLT lysis buffer. To exclude memory contaminants, naive CD8+ T cells were stringently defined as CD45RO-CCR7+CD27+CD95-. Peripheral blood mononuclear cells were isolated from buffy coats using standard density gradient centrifugation. A FACSAria III was used to flow-sort naive CXCR3-negative and CXCR3-positive CD8+ T cells. An RNeasy Mini Kit was used to extract total RNA from the sorted cells. Worth noting for this clonotype: This clone's antigen is unknown.

The rearranged segments are TRBV13 and TRBJ1-1; the TRBD1 assignment by TCRdb is unverifiable without DNA. Sequences were obtained from naive CXCR3+ CD8+ T cells from blood. Read against the paper, the sample's cell subset or site label means: CD45RO-CCR7+CD27+CD95- naive CD8+ T cells expressing CXCR3 (TNR3+). The receptor comes from a human donor in good health. Some clones in this sample may be carry-over from other donors' samples. The CDR3 region has the sequence CASNPRDKLSPEAFF.